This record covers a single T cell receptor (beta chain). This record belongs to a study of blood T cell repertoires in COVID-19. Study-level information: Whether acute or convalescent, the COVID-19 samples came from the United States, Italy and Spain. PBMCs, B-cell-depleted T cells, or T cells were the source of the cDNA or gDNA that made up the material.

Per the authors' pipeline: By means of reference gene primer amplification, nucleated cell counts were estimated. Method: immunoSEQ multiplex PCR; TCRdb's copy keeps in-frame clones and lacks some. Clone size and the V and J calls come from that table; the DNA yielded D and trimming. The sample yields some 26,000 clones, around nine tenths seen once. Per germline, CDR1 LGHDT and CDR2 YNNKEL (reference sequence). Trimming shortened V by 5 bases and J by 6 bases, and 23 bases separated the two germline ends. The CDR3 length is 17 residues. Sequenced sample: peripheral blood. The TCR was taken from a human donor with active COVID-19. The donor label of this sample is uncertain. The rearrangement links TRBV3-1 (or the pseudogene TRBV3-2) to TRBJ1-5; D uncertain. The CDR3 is CASSAYIPFLASQPQHF. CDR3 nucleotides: TGTGCCAGCAGCGCTTACATTCCATTTTTGGCATCTCAGCCCCAGCATTTT.